Listed below are T cell receptor beta chains from one sample, sequenced in a study of OX40 agonist ivuxolimab in advanced cancers. Only in-frame clones appear in the TCRdb table, and some are missing; sequencing was by immunoSEQ multiplex PCR. In the table there are 35,000 to 40,000 clones, about 89% of which are singletons. The specimen comprised CD4+ or CD8+ T cells sorted from blood, sampled in a trial of the OX40 agonist ivuxolimab. Receptors originate from an adult with an advanced solid tumor such as melanoma, head and neck, liver or kidney cancer. Both conserved end residues are part of each CDR3. A D gene is named only where the DNA matches it firmly. Clone size is not always given. Where it is, it says once, few, many or a class for expanded clones.

NA,NA,TRBV25-1,13,TRBJ2-1,CASSLRGLNEQFF,TGTGCCAGCAGTTTACGGGGACTCAATGAGCAGTTCTTC
NA,NA,TRBV5-4,14,TRBJ1-3,CASSLVGGGNTIYF,TGTGCCAGCAGCTTGGTAGGCGGAGGAAACACCATATATTTT
NA,NA,TRBV6-1,14,TRBJ2-7,CASSESGNHYEQYF,TGTGCCAGCAGTGAGTCAGGGAATCACTACGAGCAGTACTTC
NA,NA,TRBV5-1,15,TRBJ2-1,CASSLQTSSYNEQFF,TGCGCCAGCAGCTTGCAAACGAGCTCCTACAATGAGCAGTTCTTC
NA,NA,TRBV5-4,13,TRBJ2-7,CASSVIGGNEQYF,TGTGCCAGCAGCGTGATCGGGGGCAACGAGCAGTACTTC
NA,NA,TRBV6-1,12,TRBJ1-2,CASTPANYGYTF,TGTGCCAGCACACCAGCTAACTATGGCTACACCTTC
NA,NA,TRBV12-5,13,TRBJ2-5,CASRESLQETQYF,TGTGCTAGTCGGGAGAGTCTACAAGAGACCCAGTACTTC
NA,NA,TRBV5-1,13,TRBJ1-1,CASSSQEGTEAFF,TGCGCCAGCAGCTCCCAGGAGGGGACTGAAGCTTTCTTT
NA,NA,TRBV5-1,14,TRBJ2-7,CASSLGLGNYEQYF,TGCGCCAGCAGCTTGGGGTTAGGGAACTACGAGCAGTACTTC
NA,once,TRBV5-1,14,TRBJ1-1,CASSLDLVSTEAFF,TGCGCCAGCAGCTTGGACCTTGTGAGCACTGAAGCTTTCTTT
NA,once,TRBV11-2,14,TRBJ1-3,CASSLLGAGNTIYF,TGTGCCAGCAGCTTACTGGGGGCTGGAAACACCATATATTTT
NA,NA,TRBV27,14,TRBJ1-4,CASSLDSYNEKLFF,TGTGCCAGCAGTTTGGACAGTTATAATGAAAAACTGTTTTTT
NA,NA,TRBV5-1,14,TRBJ2-7,CASSPRAYSYEQYF,TGCGCCAGCAGCCCCCGGGCTTACTCCTACGAGCAGTACTTC
NA,NA,TRBV6-6,16,TRBJ2-1,CATLSGRSSTGNEQFF,TGTGCCACCCTCAGTGGGAGGTCCAGCACCGGCAATGAGCAGTTCTTC
TRBD2,once,TRBV6-1,17,TRBJ2-7,CASSEALSREGRVEQYF,TGTGCCAGCAGTGAAGCGCTTAGCCGGGAGGGCCGGGTCGAGCAGTACTTC
NA,NA,TRBV5-4,16,TRBJ1-4,CASSLTRGTINEKLFF,TGTGCCAGCAGCTTGACCAGAGGAACCATTAATGAAAAACTGTTTTTT
NA,NA,TRBV5-6,14,TRBJ2-7,CASSLGQGSYEQYF,TGTGCCAGCAGCTTGGGCCAAGGGTCCTACGAGCAGTACTTC
NA,NA,TRBV28,12,TRBJ2-5,CASSDLLETQYF,TGTGCCAGCTCCGACCTCTTGGAGACCCAGTACTTC
NA,NA,TRBV6-1,14,TRBJ1-1,CASSELRRNTEAFF,TGTGCCAGCAGTGAACTTAGACGGAACACTGAAGCTTTCTTT
NA,NA,TRBV6-1,14,TRBJ1-3,CASIGKSSGNTIYF,TGTGCCAGCATTGGGAAGAGCTCTGGAAACACCATATATTTT
NA,NA,TRBV7-6,15,TRBJ1-6,CASSSARDRNSPLHF,TGTGCCAGCAGCTCCGCCAGGGACCGTAATTCACCCCTCCACTTT
NA,NA,TRBV6-5,14,TRBJ2-7,CASSYSKGSYEQYF,TGTGCCAGCAGTTACTCGAAGGGATCTTACGAGCAGTACTTC
NA,once,TRBV11-2,16,TRBJ1-5,CASSLTTYYSNQPQHF,TGTGCCAGCAGCTTAACGACATATTATAGCAATCAGCCCCAGCATTTT
NA,NA,TRBV6-6,15,TRBJ1-6,CASSQRGHLNSPLHF,TGTGCCAGCAGCCAACGGGGACACCTTAATTCACCCCTCCACTTT
TRBD1,NA,TRBV4-2,15,TRBJ2-1,CASSIDRGSYNEQFF,TGTGCCAGCAGCATCGACAGGGGCTCCTACAATGAGCAGTTCTTC
NA,NA,TRBV13,15,TRBJ2-1,CASARPAERMDEQFF,TGTGCCAGCGCGAGGCCAGCGGAGAGAATGGATGAGCAGTTCTTC
NA,NA,TRBV28,15,TRBJ2-7,CASSSRVLLSYEQYF,TGTGCCAGCAGTTCCAGGGTTCTCCTTTCCTACGAGCAGTACTTC
NA,NA,TRBV7-9,14,TRBJ1-3,CASSAGISGNTIYF,TGTGCCAGCAGTGCCGGGATCTCTGGAAACACCATATATTTT
NA,NA,TRBV21-1,15,TRBJ1-5,CASSVPALASSAPAF,TGTGCCAGCAGTGTTCCGGCATTGGCATCATCAGCCCCAGCATTT
NA,NA,TRBV10-3,13,TRBJ2-2,CAIRGIDTGELFF,TGTGCCATCAGGGGGATAGACACCGGGGAGCTGTTTTTT
TRBD1,NA,TRBV6-1,15,TRBJ1-2,CASSIDRGGNYGYTF,TGTGCCAGCAGTATCGACAGGGGAGGGAACTATGGCTACACCTTC
TRBD1,NA,TRBV6-5,14,TRBJ1-5,CASSPTGGTQPQHF,TGTGCCAGCAGCCCGACAGGGGGCACTCAGCCCCAGCATTTT
NA,NA,TRBV5-1,20,TRBJ2-7,CASSLVPGAWNTGMVYEQYF,TGCGCCAGCAGCTTGGTTCCGGGGGCATGGAATACTGGGATGGTGTACGAGCAGTACTTC
NA,medium-sized,TRBV25-1,14,TRBJ1-2,CASSDPGANYGYTF,TGTGCCAGCAGTGACCCCGGAGCTAACTATGGCTACACCTTC
TRBD2,few,TRBV5-5,16,TRBJ2-1,CASSLRTSGGNNEQFF,TGTGCCAGCAGCTTGAGGACTAGCGGGGGGAACAATGAGCAGTTCTTC
NA,NA,TRBV11-2,12,TRBJ1-2,CASSRGNYGYTF,TGTGCCAGCAGCCGTGGGAACTATGGCTACACCTTC
NA,once,TRBV7-2,12,TRBJ2-1,CASSLLVQEQFF,TGTGCCAGCAGCTTACTAGTCCAGGAGCAGTTCTTC
NA,few,TRBV4-2,15,TRBJ1-4,CASSQGGTPNEKLFF,TGTGCCAGCAGCCAAGGAGGGACACCGAATGAAAAACTGTTTTTT
NA,NA,TRBV13,16,TRBJ2-1,CASRGRTSHYVDEQFF,TGTGCCAGCAGAGGTCGGACTTCCCATTATGTCGATGAGCAGTTCTTC
NA,NA,TRBV6-1,13,TRBJ2-7,CASVMSGAYEQYF,TGTGCCAGCGTTATGTCCGGGGCCTACGAGCAGTACTTC
TRBD2,NA,TRBV29-1,16,TRBJ2-5,CSVHGRAGGDRKTQYF,TGCAGCGTTCACGGCCGAGCGGGAGGGGATCGGAAGACCCAGTACTTC
TRBD1,NA,TRBV19,14,TRBJ1-5,CASSPGGPSRPQHF,TGTGCCAGTAGCCCAGGGGGCCCCTCAAGGCCCCAGCATTTT
TRBD2,NA,TRBV18,15,TRBJ2-5,CASSPRAGAQETQYF,TGTGCCAGCTCACCACGGGCGGGAGCCCAAGAGACCCAGTACTTC
NA,NA,TRBV18,13,TRBJ2-5,CASSPPAWETQYF,TGTGCCAGCTCACCACCAGCATGGGAGACCCAGTACTTC
NA,NA,TRBV14,14,TRBJ2-2,CASSPRLGVGELFF,TGTGCCAGCAGCCCCCGGTTAGGAGTCGGGGAGCTGTTTTTT
TRBD1,NA,TRBV7-9,15,TRBJ2-7,CASSLGTGDTYEQYF,TGTGCCAGCAGCTTAGGGACAGGGGATACCTACGAGCAGTACTTC
NA,NA,TRBV6-6,13,TRBJ2-2,CASSWGNTGELFF,TGTGCCAGCAGTTGGGGCAACACCGGGGAGCTGTTTTTT
NA,NA,TRBV4-1,19,TRBJ2-5,CASSHRHTWASDGRETQYF,TGCGCCAGCAGCCACCGCCACACGTGGGCTAGCGATGGGAGAGAGACCCAGTACTTC
NA,NA,TRBV7-9,14,TRBJ1-3,CASSLSLSQNTIYF,TGTGCCAGCAGCTTAAGTCTCTCGCAAAACACCATATATTTT
TRBD2,NA,TRBV6-1,16,TRBJ2-1,CASSDSGRPAGNEQFF,TGTGCCAGCAGTGATAGCGGGAGGCCCGCGGGCAATGAGCAGTTCTTC
NA,NA,TRBV5-1,14,TRBJ2-7,CASSLASEGYEQYF,TGCGCCAGCAGCTTGGCGTCGGAGGGGTACGAGCAGTACTTC
TRBD2,NA,TRBV7-9,14,TRBJ2-7,CASRISGRADEQYF,TGTGCCAGCAGGATTAGCGGGAGGGCCGACGAGCAGTACTTC